The present TCR beta chain was sequenced within a study of human T cells and chemical hapten exposure. This clonotype was detected many times. As yet, its antigen is unknown. Per the germline V gene, CDR1 is SGHRS and CDR2 is YFSETQ. The CDR3 totals 17 residues. The J segment lost 0 bases and the V segment lost 4 bases, leaving 6 bases of the junction unmatched. The study used a library that attached unique molecular identifiers to individual cDNA molecules. Per the original data handling: Just over 95,000 TCRs per sample was the median, with a range of about 23,224 to 750,000. One entry per CDR3 protein results from TCRdb running MiXCR on the RACE reads. Here the V and J calls rest on TCRdb's processing, not on the authors' analysis. The sample has about 84,000 distinct CDR3 sequences, about a tenth seen once. Time point: patch test 3, about 24 weeks after DPC sensitization. Stated treatment: therapeutic diphenylcyclopropenone sensitization with weekly scalp DPC.

Study-wide points: No alteration of TCRs above 1 in 1000 frequency was seen with DPC sensitization.

The J gene is TRBJ2-7, the V gene TRBV5-1, with TRBD2 identical over 14 bases. The source material was whole blood, sampled in connection with sensitization to the hapten diphenylcyclopropenone (DPC). This TCR came from a woman in her 50s with alopecia areata. Some clones in this sample may be carry-over from other donors' samples. CDR3 in DNA: TGCGCCAGCAGCCCGCTGACTAGCGGGAGGGCCTCCTACGAGCAGTACTTC. Amino acids: CASSPLTSGRASYEQYF.